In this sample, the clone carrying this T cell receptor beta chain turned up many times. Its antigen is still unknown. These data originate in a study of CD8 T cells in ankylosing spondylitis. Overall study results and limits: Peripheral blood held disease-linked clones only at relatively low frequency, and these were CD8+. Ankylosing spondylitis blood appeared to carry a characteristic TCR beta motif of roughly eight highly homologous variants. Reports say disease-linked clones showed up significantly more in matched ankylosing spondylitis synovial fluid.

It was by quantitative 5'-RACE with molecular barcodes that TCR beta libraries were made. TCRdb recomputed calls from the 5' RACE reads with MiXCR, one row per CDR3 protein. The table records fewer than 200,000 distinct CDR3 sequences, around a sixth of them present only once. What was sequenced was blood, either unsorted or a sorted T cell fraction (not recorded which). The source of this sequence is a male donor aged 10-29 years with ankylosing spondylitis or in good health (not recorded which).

The CDR3 sequence: CSRGLWDTQYF. The CDR3, as DNA: TGCAGTCGCGGCCTATGGGATACCCAGTACTTC. The chain links TRBV20-1 to TRBJ2-5, with no clear D. This CDR3 has 11 amino acids. CDR1 DFQATT and CDR2 SNEGSKA come from the germline V gene (reference sequence). The V end was cut by 8 bases, the J end by 8 bases, with 15 bases between.